The 29 T cell receptor beta chains in this list originate from one sample, sequenced in a study of cytomegalovirus exposure and HLA in healthy donors. The PCR employed 60 Vbeta primers together with 13 Jbeta primers. TCRdb keeps only in-frame clones here, not all; method: immunoSEQ multiplex PCR. Of about 120,000 clones in the sample, roughly three quarters are singletons; the top ten hold more than 15%. The sequenced material came from PBMCs. These receptors originate from a middle-aged man in good health and CMV-seropositive.

The genes are TRBV6-5 and TRBJ2-7, with TRBD1 matching over 8 bases. This CDR3 spans 14 amino acids. The germline gives CDR1 MNHEY, CDR2 SVGAGI. V trimming: 8 bases; J trimming: 0 bases; junction bases outside the gene matches: 6. This CDR3 reads CASGQGPSSYEQYF. CDR3 sequence (DNA): TGTGCCAGCGGACAGGGACCGAGCTCCTACGAGCAGTACTTC.

This clone was detected once. The chain recombines TRBV14 with TRBJ2-1; D might be TRBD2 (6 bases). The ends were cut back, 2 bases at V and 9 bases at J, with 14 bases in the middle. CDR3 length: 14 residues. CDR1 and CDR2 from the germline V gene are SGHDN and FVKESK. The CDR3 region has the DNA TGTGCCAGCAGCCAAAACCTAGCGAGGAGTGAGCAGTTCTTC. Translated: CASSQNLARSEQFF.

This clone was counted only a few times. The sample contains more than one DNA sequence encoding this CDR3. This chain connects TRBV4-1 to TRBJ2-5; D gene uncertain. V was trimmed by 8 bases and J by 5 bases, leaving 15 bases between them. The CDR3 has 13 amino acids. Germline V CDR1 and CDR2: MGHRA, YSYEKL. The CDR3 region has the DNA TGCGCCAGCCGTCCGGCAGCGAGGGAGACCCAGTACTTC. Its protein product is CASRPAARETQYF.

The gene calls are TRBV28 and TRBJ2-1; 9 bases map to TRBD1. The junction had 11 bases not matched to a gene; V was cut back by 4 bases and J by 4 bases. This CDR3 comprises 17 residues. Germline CDR1 reads MDHEN; CDR2 reads SYDVKM. Here the CDR3 DNA reads TGTGCCAGCAGTTCGAACCGCCGGGACAGGGCGTACAATGAGCAGTTCTTC. Its translation is CASSSNRRDRAYNEQFF.

This clone was found a few times. This chain uses TRBV6-1 with TRBJ2-3, with a tentative D call TRBD1 (6 bases). The CDR3 extends over 15 amino acids. Germline assignment: CDR1 MNHNS and CDR2 SASEGT. Trimming took 3 bases from V and 5 from J, leaving 15 bases between them. The CDR3 spells CASSDRGQGRDTQYF. In DNA form, the CDR3 reads TGTGCCAGCAGTGATAGAGGCCAGGGGCGAGATACGCAGTATTTT.

This chain links TRBV4-2 with TRBJ2-7; TRBD2 aligns across 13 bases. The CDR3 is 18 amino acids. V lost 1 base, J lost 0 bases, and 6 bases stayed unmatched. The germline gives CDR1 LGHNA, CDR2 YNFKEQ. CDR3 in DNA: TGTGCCAGCAGCCAAGGGTTTCGGACTAGCGGGAGCTCCTACGAGCAGTACTTC. Its translation: CASSQGFRTSGSSYEQYF.

The J gene is TRBJ2-1, the V gene TRBV2, with D maybe TRBD2 (7 bases). The length of the CDR3 is 16 residues. Germline V gene data show CDR1 as SNHLY and CDR2 as FYNNEI. Deletions cut 8 bases from V and 0 bases from J, with 17 bases between. DNA of the CDR3: TGTGCCAGCTCCCGAGGGGGGAGGGCCTCCTACAATGAGCAGTTCTTC. It encodes CASSRGGRASYNEQFF. Combining the CDR3 with reference TRBV2 and TRBJ2-1 gives the whole variable domain EPEVTQTPSHQVTQMGQEVILRCVPISNHLYFYWYRQILGQKVEFLVSFYNNEISEKSEIFDDQFSVERPDGSNFTLKIRSTKLEDSAMYFCASSRGGRASYNEQFFGPGTRLTVL.

This chain joins TRBV6-5 and TRBJ1-1; possible D gene TRBD1, 5 bases. CDR3 size: 13 residues. Per germline, CDR1 MNHEY and CDR2 SVGAGI. Trimming took off 7 bases at V and 1 base at J, with 10 bases between the two ends. The CDR3 is CASIGHPNTEAFF. CDR3 DNA: TGTGCCAGCATTGGACACCCGAACACTGAAGCTTTCTTT.

The genes are TRBV7-2 and TRBJ2-3; 8 nucleotides align to TRBD2. Germline V lookup: CDR1 SGHTA, CDR2 FQGNSA. The CDR3 is 15 residues long. The V gene end was trimmed by 3 bases and the J gene end by 0 bases; junction bases not matched to a gene: 2. The CDR3 spells CASSFQRGSTDTQYF. CDR3 sequence (DNA): TGTGCCAGCAGCTTTCAGCGGGGGAGCACAGATACGCAGTATTTT. The entire variable domain, with the rest obtained from reference TRBV7-2 and TRBJ2-3, is as follows: GAGVSQSPSNKVTEKGKDVELRCDPISGHTALYWYRQSLGQGLEFLIYFQGNSAPDKSGLPSDRFSAERTGGSVSTLTIQRTQQEDSAVYLCASSFQRGSTDTQYFGPGTRLTVL.

This clone has a handful of counts. This chain links TRBV29-1 with TRBJ2-3; TRBD2 agrees at 7 bases. V dropped 2 bases and J dropped 2; count of bases not matched to a gene: 7. The CDR3 extends over 15 amino acids. CDR1 and CDR2 (germline): SQVTM, ANQGSEA. CDR3 loop: CSVESPSGLTDTQYF. CDR3 nucleotides: TGCAGCGTTGAATCTCCTAGCGGACTCACAGATACGCAGTATTTT.

V and J are TRBV2 and TRBJ2-5, with D maybe TRBD1 (5 bases). Germline V gene data show CDR1 as SNHLY and CDR2 as FYNNEI. The CDR3 is made up of 12 amino acids. With 3 bases removed from V and 4 bases from J, the gap between germline ends came to 6 bases. The DNA for the CDR3 is TGTGCCAGCAGTGACAGGGCAGAGACCCAGTACTTC. Protein product: CASSDRAETQYF.

V is TRBV5-1 and J is TRBJ2-1; the match to TRBD2 covers 14 bases. Unmatched junction bases numbered 4, after V lost 4 bases and J lost 1 base. Germline loops: CDR1 SGHRS, CDR2 YFSETQ. The CDR3 sequence is 17 residues long. The CDR3 sequence is CASSPRTSGGSYNEQFF. The CDR3 coding sequence is TGCGCCAGCAGCCCTAGGACTAGCGGGGGGTCCTACAATGAGCAGTTCTTC.

The genes are TRBV4-2 and TRBJ2-7, with D hard to call. The germline V gene encodes CDR1 LGHNA and CDR2 YNFKEQ. This CDR3 has 12 residues. V was pared by 1 base and J by 6 bases, with 7 bases between. The CDR3, as DNA: TGTGCCAGCAGCCAAGGAGGAACCGAGCAGTACTTC. It codes for CASSQGGTEQYF.

This clone turned up a few times. The J gene is TRBJ1-1, the V gene TRBV29-1; possibly TRBD1 for D (5 bases). Trimming removed 1 base at V and 4 bases at J, with 10 bases between. Germline CDR1 and CDR2: SQVTM and ANQGSEA. This CDR3 has 13 amino acids. CDR3 residues: CSVEGGEGTEAFF. CDR3 DNA: TGCAGCGTTGAAGGGGGCGAAGGCACTGAAGCTTTCTTT.

V and J are TRBV15 and TRBJ1-5, with 7 bases that match TRBD1. The germline gives CDR1 LNHNV, CDR2 YYDKDF (reference sequence). Trimming cost V 0 bases and J 2 bases; bases outside gene matches: 1. CDR3 length: 15 amino acids. CDR3 residues: CATSRDQGGNQPQHF. CDR3 DNA sequence: TGTGCCACCAGCAGAGATCAGGGGGGCAATCAGCCCCAGCATTTT.

J is TRBJ2-3 and V is TRBV5-4; TRBD2 is a possible D gene (5 bases). CDR3 length: 15 amino acids. The ends were cut back, 0 bases at V and 7 bases at J, with 15 bases in the middle. CDR1 SGHNT and CDR2 YYREEE come from the germline V gene (reference sequence). CDR3 in DNA: TGTGCCAGCAGCTTGGGCCTTTCGGGGTCAAATACGCAGTATTTT. Encoded protein: CASSLGLSGSNTQYF.

The genes are TRBV5-1 and TRBJ2-7; D unclear. This CDR3 spans 16 amino acids. The V end lost 4 bases, the J end lost 0 bases, and 17 bases lay between the germline ends. The V gene's germline CDR1 is SGHRS and CDR2 YFSETQ. The CDR3 spells CASSLSTFPLSYEQYF. Written as DNA, the CDR3 is TGCGCCAGCAGCCTTTCGACATTTCCTCTCTCCTACGAGCAGTACTTC.

Concerning this clone itself: Its ends do not fully match the called genes, so a read error is possible. The genes are TRBV13 and TRBJ2-7, with 8 positions matching TRBD1. The CDR3 has 13 residues. The germline CDR1 and CDR2 sequences are PRHDT and FYEKMQ (reference sequence). The CDR3 spells CASSLGLTTGEVF. CDR3 coding DNA: TGTGCCAGCAGCTTAGGCCTCACGACAGGGGAAGTTTTC.

The CDR3 DNA is TGTGCAAGTCGCGCGAGACAGGTCCTGGGGCCCTCTGGGGCCAACGTCCTGACTTTC. Translating gives CASRARQVLGPSGANVLTF. The V call is TRBV12-2, the J call TRBJ2-6; whether TRBD1, the table's D call, matches the DNA was not checked. TRBV12-2 constitutes a pseudogene. The CDR3 covers 19 residues.

The rearrangement uses TRBV25-1 and TRBJ1-5; D ambiguous. CDR1 MGHDK and CDR2 SYGVNS come from the germline V gene. This CDR3 comprises 14 residues. V was clipped by 3 bases and J by 6 bases, with 12 bases between them. CDR3 coding DNA: TGTGCCAGCAGTGAGGAGTACAATACTCAGCCCCAGCATTTT. This gives the protein CASSEEYNTQPQHF. The full variable domain, with the rest looked up from reference TRBV25-1 and TRBJ1-5, is EADIYQTPRYLVIGTGKKITLECSQTMGHDKMYWYQQDPGMELHLIHYSYGVNSTEKGDLSSESTVSRIRTEHFPLTLESARPSHTSQYLCASSEEYNTQPQHFGDGTRLSIL.

The chain has TRBV15 and TRBJ1-6, with TRBD1 as a possible D gene (6 bases). Trimming removed 1 base from V and 10 bases from J, with 17 bases in between. Germline CDR1 reads LNHNV; CDR2 reads YYDKDF (reference sequence). There are 16 residues in the CDR3. The CDR3 protein is CATSRVGGATGSPLHF. The CDR3 coding sequence is TGTGCCACCAGCAGAGTTGGGGGGGCGACAGGATCACCCCTCCACTTT.

V gene TRBV5-6 combines with J gene TRBJ2-7, with D perhaps TRBD1 (5 bases). Germline-derived CDR1 and CDR2 are SGHDT and YYEEEE. V was cut by 2 bases and J by 2 bases, with 8 bases left in between. This CDR3 has 13 amino acids. CDR3 residues: CASSLTGPYEQYF. The CDR3 coding sequence is TGTGCCAGCAGCTTAACAGGACCCTACGAGCAGTACTTC.

The chain couples TRBV5-1 to TRBJ2-5, with 7 bases lining up with TRBD2. The CDR3 runs 13 residues. The V and J ends lost 4 bases and 2 bases, in that order; junction bases with no gene match: 2. The germline gives CDR1 SGHRS, CDR2 YFSETQ. CDR3: CASSRTRQETQYF. In nucleotides, the CDR3 is TGCGCCAGCAGCCGGACTAGACAAGAGACCCAGTACTTC.

This clone showed up just a few times. V usage is TRBV27 and J usage is TRBJ2-7; a possible D gene is TRBD2 (6 bases). The CDR3 is made up of 14 amino acids. From germline, CDR1 is MNHEY and CDR2 SMNVEV (reference sequence). Trimming cost V 5 bases and J 2 bases, with 13 bases left between them. CDR3 region: CASSPSGGAYEQYF. Here the CDR3 DNA reads TGTGCCAGCAGTCCCTCTGGAGGGGCCTACGAGCAGTACTTC.

This chain joins TRBV5-6 and TRBJ1-3; TRBD1 might be the D (5 bases). This CDR3 spans 15 amino acids. V shed 2 bases and J shed 2 bases, with 11 bases lying between them. CDR1 SGHDT and CDR2 YYEEEE come from the germline V gene. CDR3 in amino acids: CASSLRPGAGNTIYF. The CDR3 nucleotides are TGTGCCAGCAGCTTACGGCCGGGGGCTGGAAACACCATATATTTT.

This sequence joins TRBV6-1 and TRBJ2-7, with 9 bases lining up with TRBD1. In germline, CDR1 is MNHNS, CDR2 SASEGT. V dropped 11 bases and J dropped 3; count of bases not matched to a gene: 8. The CDR3 is 13 amino acids. CDR3: CAGTLGQGYEQYF. The CDR3 DNA follows: TGTGCCGGGACCTTGGGACAGGGCTACGAGCAGTACTTC.

This clone was seen only once. CDR3 DNA: TGTGCCAGCAGCTTACTACTAGCGGGGGGGCTCACAGATACGCAGTATTTT. Its translation is CASSLLLAGGLTDTQYF. The chain combines TRBV7-6 with TRBJ2-3, with TRBD2 matching over 13 bases. Germline CDR1 reads SGHVS; CDR2 reads FNYEAQ. V dropped 2 bases and J dropped 2; count of bases not matched to a gene: 4. The CDR3 has 17 amino acids.

The chain recombines TRBV29-1 with TRBJ2-7, with no clear D. CDR3 length: 10 residues. Germline CDR1 and CDR2: SQVTM and ANQGSEA. Trimming removed 5 bases at V and 5 bases at J, with 7 bases between. As DNA, the CDR3 is TGCAGCGTTTGGCTAGACGAGCAGTACTTC. Translated, it gives CSVWLDEQYF.

This rearrangement joins TRBV5-1 to TRBJ2-7, with 7 bases lining up with TRBD2. Germline lookup yields CDR1 SGHRS and CDR2 YFSETQ. V was clipped by 5 bases and J by 4 bases; unmatched bases: 12. This CDR3 spans 15 amino acids. The CDR3 is CASRTLGGGGYEQYF. The CDR3 DNA reads as TGCGCCAGCAGAACCCTCGGTGGGGGGGGATACGAGCAGTACTTC.